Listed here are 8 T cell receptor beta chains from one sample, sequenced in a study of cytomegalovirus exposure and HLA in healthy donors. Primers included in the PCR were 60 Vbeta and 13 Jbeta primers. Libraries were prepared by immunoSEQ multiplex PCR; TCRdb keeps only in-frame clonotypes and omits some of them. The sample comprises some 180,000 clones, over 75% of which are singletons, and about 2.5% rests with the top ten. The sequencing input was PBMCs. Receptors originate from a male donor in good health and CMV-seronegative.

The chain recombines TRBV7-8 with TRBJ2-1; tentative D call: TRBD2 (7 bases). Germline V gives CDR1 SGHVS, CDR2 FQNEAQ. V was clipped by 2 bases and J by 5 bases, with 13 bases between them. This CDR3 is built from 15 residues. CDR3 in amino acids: CASSLRGGPHNEQFF. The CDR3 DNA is TGTGCCAGCAGCTTAAGGGGGGGCCCCCACAATGAGCAGTTCTTC.

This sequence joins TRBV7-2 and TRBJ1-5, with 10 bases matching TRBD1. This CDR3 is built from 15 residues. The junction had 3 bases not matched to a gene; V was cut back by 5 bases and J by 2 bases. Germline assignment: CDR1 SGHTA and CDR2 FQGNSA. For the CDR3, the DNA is TGTGCCAGCAGCGCCGGGACAGGGGGCAATCAGCCCCAGCATTTT. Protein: CASSAGTGGNQPQHF. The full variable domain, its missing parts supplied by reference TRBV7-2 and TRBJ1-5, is GAGVSQSPSNKVTEKGKDVELRCDPISGHTALYWYRQSLGQGLEFLIYFQGNSAPDKSGLPSDRFSAERTGGSVSTLTIQRTQQEDSAVYLCASSAGTGGNQPQHFGDGTRLSIL.

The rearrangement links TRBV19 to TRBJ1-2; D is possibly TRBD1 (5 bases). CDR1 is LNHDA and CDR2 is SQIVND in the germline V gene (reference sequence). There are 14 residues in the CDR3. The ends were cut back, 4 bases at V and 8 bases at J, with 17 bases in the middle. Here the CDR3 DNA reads TGTGCCAGTAGTACCGTTACAGGTTCTAAAGGCTACACCTTC. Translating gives CASSTVTGSKGYTF.

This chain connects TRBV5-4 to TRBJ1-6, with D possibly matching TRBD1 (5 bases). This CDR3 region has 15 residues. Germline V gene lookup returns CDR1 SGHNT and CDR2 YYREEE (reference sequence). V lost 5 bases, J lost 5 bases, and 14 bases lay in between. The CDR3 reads CASSPFGGDNSPLHF. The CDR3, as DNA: TGTGCCAGCAGTCCCTTCGGGGGAGATAATTCACCCCTCCACTTT.

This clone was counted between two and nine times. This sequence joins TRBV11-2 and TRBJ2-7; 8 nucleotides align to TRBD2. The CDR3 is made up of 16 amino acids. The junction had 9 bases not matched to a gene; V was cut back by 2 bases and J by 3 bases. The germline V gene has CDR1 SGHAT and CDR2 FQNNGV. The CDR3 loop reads CASSLLRLAKDYEQYF. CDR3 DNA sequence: TGTGCCAGCAGCTTACTTCGACTAGCGAAGGACTACGAGCAGTACTTC.

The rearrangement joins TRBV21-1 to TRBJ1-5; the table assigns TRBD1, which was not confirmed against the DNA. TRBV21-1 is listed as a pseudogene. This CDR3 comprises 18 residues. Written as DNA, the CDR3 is TGTGCCAACACCCTAAGGACGGAACAGGGGTCTTTCAATCAGCCCCAGCATTTT. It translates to CANTLRTEQGSFNQPQHF.

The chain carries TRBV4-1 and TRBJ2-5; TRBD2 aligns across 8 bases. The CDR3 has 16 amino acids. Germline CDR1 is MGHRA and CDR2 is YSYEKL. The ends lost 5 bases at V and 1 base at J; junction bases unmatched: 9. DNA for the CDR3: TGCGCCAGCAGCGACCTTAGCGGGGTGGGCCAAGAGACCCAGTACTTC. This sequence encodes CASSDLSGVGQETQYF.

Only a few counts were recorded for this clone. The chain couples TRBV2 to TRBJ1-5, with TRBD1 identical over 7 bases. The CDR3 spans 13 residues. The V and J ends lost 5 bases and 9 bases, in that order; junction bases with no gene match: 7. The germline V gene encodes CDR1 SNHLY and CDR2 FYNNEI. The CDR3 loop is CASSRQGQRPQHF. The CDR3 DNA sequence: TGTGCCAGCAGTCGACAGGGCCAGAGGCCCCAGCATTTT. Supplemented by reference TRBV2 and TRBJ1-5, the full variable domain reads EPEVTQTPSHQVTQMGQEVILRCVPISNHLYFYWYRQILGQKVEFLVSFYNNEISEKSEIFDDQFSVERPDGSNFTLKIRSTKLEDSAMYFCASSRQGQRPQHFGDGTRLSIL.